The clone carrying this T cell receptor (beta chain) was picked up a small number of times. Its target is unknown. Findings of the study overall: Greatest tumor Treg TCR overlap was with tumor naive CD4+ cells. Whole repertoires were not studied in the larger cohort, only one V-J beta rearrangement.

CD4+CD45RO+CD25- cells were isolated as memory CD4+ T cells. Semi-nested PCR with Nested Universal Primer A followed constant-region reverse priming of full-length variable regions. TCRdb redid the calling of the 5' RACE reads with MiXCR, one entry per CDR3 protein. The data show thousands of distinct CDR3 sequences, with around 56% seen just once and about 5% held by the top ten. The V segment lost 6 bases and the J segment 7 bases; nucleotides outside the gene matches: 9. Germline V gene lookup returns CDR1 SQVTM and CDR2 ANQGSEA. The CDR3 extends over 14 amino acids. The material sequenced was memory CD4+ T cells sorted from a lymph node. Subset noted: memory CD4+ T cells, CD4+CD45RO+CD25-. The chain has TRBV29-1 and TRBJ2-1; 10 bases match TRBD2. This receptor was obtained from a female donor with breast cancer. CDR3 sequence reads: CSVDRLAGRNEQFF. CDR3 sequence (DNA): TGCAGCGTGGACAGACTAGCGGGTAGGAATGAGCAGTTCTTC.